Following are 28 T cell receptor beta chains from one sample sequenced in a study of CD8+CD57+ T cells in acquired aplastic anemia listed by TCRdb under 2018. Patients chosen for sequencing had shown expansion of CD8+CD57+ cells by flow cytometry. The data were produced on an Illumina HiSeq 2000. Genomic DNA served as template for TCR beta VDJ combination and CDR3 sequence profiling. TCRdb reworked the public reads: Q25 trimming with fastp, MiXCR clone assembly, productive beta chains retained. Each entry is one CDR3 protein sequence, shown with its most common DNA and genes. The sample has around 220,000 distinct CDR3 sequences on record, less than 60% of them singletons. The biggest ten clones account for nearly 20% of the sample. The sequenced sample was sorted CD4+, CD8+, or CD8+CD57+ T cells (not recorded which) from PBMCs. Receptors were obtained from a human donor with aplastic anemia.

The chain has TRBV19 and TRBJ1-1, with 7 bases matching TRBD1. The trim removed 10 bases at V and 4 bases at J, leaving 6 bases unmatched. The CDR3 length is 12 residues. Germline V gives CDR1 LNHDA, CDR2 SQIVND (reference sequence). The CDR3 bases are TGTGCCACCAATCAGGGGGTCACTGAAGCTTTCTTT. It specifies CATNQGVTEAFF.

The table lists this clonotype with many counts. This chain connects TRBV3-1 to TRBJ2-7, with unresolved D. Trimming pared 0 bases from V and 6 bases from J, leaving 12 bases between. Germline V lookup: CDR1 LGHDT, CDR2 YNNKEL (reference sequence). CDR3 length: 14 residues. The CDR3 sequence is CASSQDFGFIEQYF. The CDR3 nucleotides read TGTGCCAGCAGCCAAGACTTTGGGTTCATCGAGCAGTACTTC.

In this sample, this clonotype turned up a few times. A much larger clonotype is one base distant, so this may be a read error. This chain connects TRBV9 to TRBJ1-1; maybe TRBD1 (6 bases). The ends were cut back, 3 bases at V and 5 bases at J, with 17 bases in the middle. CDR3 length equals 15 residues. The germline V gene has CDR1 SGDLS and CDR2 YYNGEE. The CDR3 sequence: CASSEGHSGGTEAFF. As DNA, the CDR3 is TGTGCCAGCAGCGAGGGACATTCCGGAGGGACTGAAGCTTTCTTT.

This clonotype was found many times. The genes are TRBV7-2 and TRBJ2-1, with 12 positions matching TRBD2. The CDR3 runs 16 residues. Looked up from germline, CDR1 is SGHTA and CDR2 is FQGNSA. V was clipped by 1 base and J by 8 bases; unmatched bases: 6. The CDR3 protein is CASSLVVTSGGYEQFF. CDR3 bases: TGTGCCAGCAGCTTAGTCGTGACTAGCGGGGGATATGAGCAGTTCTTC. The full variable domain, completed using reference TRBV7-2 and TRBJ2-1, is GAGVSQSPSNKVTEKGKDVELRCDPISGHTALYWYRQSLGQGLEFLIYFQGNSAPDKSGLPSDRFSAERTGGSVSTLTIQRTQQEDSAVYLCASSLVVTSGGYEQFFGPGTRLTVL.

This clonotype was recorded once. The chain joins TRBV7-9 to TRBJ2-2, with D tentatively TRBD1 or TRBD2 (5 bases each). V shed 3 bases and J shed 9 bases, with 11 bases lying between them. This CDR3 contains 13 residues. The germline V gene encodes CDR1 SEHNR and CDR2 FQNEAQ (reference sequence). CDR3 coding DNA: TGTGCCAGCAGCTTGGAAGGGGACCGGGAGCTGTTTTTT. It is translated as CASSLEGDRELFF.

V usage is TRBV28 and J usage is TRBJ2-7, with TRBD1 matching over 9 bases. The ends lost 5 bases at V and 6 bases at J; junction bases unmatched: 11. This CDR3 spans 15 amino acids. Germline CDR1 MDHEN, CDR2 SYDVKM. The CDR3: CASSAFRDRDSEQYF. The CDR3, as DNA: TGTGCCAGCAGTGCATTCCGGGACAGGGATTCCGAGCAGTACTTC.

The gene calls are TRBV4-1 and TRBJ2-7; D is ambiguous. The V end lost 4 bases, the J end lost 2 bases, and 18 bases lay between the germline ends. The CDR3 is 16 amino acids. CDR1 is MGHRA and CDR2 is YSYEKL in the germline V gene. CDR3 in amino acids: CASSPSLYRTPYEQYF. DNA of the CDR3: TGCGCCAGCAGCCCAAGCCTCTACAGAACTCCCTACGAGCAGTACTTC.

With respect to this clonotype: A much bigger clone sits one base away, suggesting this may be a read error. The V and J genes are TRBV4-1 and TRBJ2-3; possibly TRBD1 for D (6 bases). This CDR3 contains 16 residues. V was shortened by 3 bases and J by 2 bases, with 15 bases between the two germline ends. Looked up from germline, CDR1 is MGHRA and CDR2 is YSYEKL. The CDR3 here is CASSQIRSGDTDTQYF. The CDR3 DNA reads TGCGCCAGCAGCCAGATTCGGTCAGGGGACACAGATACGCAGTATTTT.

The genes are TRBV2 and TRBJ1-2; no clear D. The CDR3 is 14 residues long. Germline lookup yields CDR1 SNHLY and CDR2 FYNNEI. Between the trimmed V and J ends, which lost 3 bases and 3 bases, there was a span of 11 bases. The CDR3 here is CASSDMVQHYGYTF. Here the CDR3 DNA reads TGTGCCAGCAGTGACATGGTACAGCACTATGGCTACACCTTC.

The CDR3: CASSLVLGDTEAFF. DNA for the CDR3: TGCGCCAGCAGCTTGGTGTTGGGGGACACTGAAGCTTTCTTT. V is TRBV5-1 and J is TRBJ1-1, with D possibly matching TRBD1 (5 bases). The germline V gene encodes CDR1 SGHRS and CDR2 YFSETQ. The CDR3 is 14 amino acids. V lost 0 bases to trimming and J lost 3 bases, with 9 bases between them.

The sample holds many counts of this clonotype. This chain joins TRBV6-5 and TRBJ1-4; tentative D call: TRBD1 (5 bases). The germline V gene has CDR1 MNHEY and CDR2 SVGAGI. This CDR3 region has 15 residues. Trimming cost V 6 bases and J 5 bases, with 16 bases left between them. This CDR3 is CASSPAGTANEKLFF. The CDR3 nucleotides read TGTGCCAGCAGCCCTGCCGGGACCGCGAATGAAAAACTGTTTTTT.

Sample share makes this clonotype medium-sized. The V gene is TRBV7-6, the J gene TRBJ1-5; D gene unclear. Between the trimmed V and J ends, which lost 1 base and 7 bases, there was a span of 8 bases. There are 13 residues in the CDR3. Germline CDR1 and CDR2: SGHVS and FNYEAQ. CDR3 amino acids: CASSLGSGQPQHF. For the CDR3, the DNA is TGTGCCAGCAGCTTAGGGAGCGGGCAGCCCCAGCATTTT.

This clonotype was seen a single time. The rearrangement uses TRBV7-3 and TRBJ2-3; no firm D call. This CDR3 has 13 amino acids. V was clipped by 5 bases and J by 4 bases, with 10 bases between them. In germline, CDR1 is SGHTA, CDR2 FQGTGA. CDR3 sequence (DNA): TGTGCCAGCAGCGCCCGACCCGCAGATACGCAGTATTTT. Protein product: CASSARPADTQYF.

The rearrangement joins TRBV29-1 to TRBJ1-2; 9 nucleotides line up with TRBD1. The trim removed 7 bases at V and 6 bases at J, leaving 9 bases unmatched. The germline CDR1 and CDR2 sequences are SQVTM and ANQGSEA. The CDR3 is 13 amino acids. CDR3: CSALTGGRDGYTF. The CDR3 coding sequence is TGCAGCGCCCTAACAGGGGGCAGGGATGGCTACACCTTC.

The sample holds many counts of this clonotype. The chain's CDR3 is CASSPGLAETQYF. CDR3 sequence (DNA): TGTGCCAGCAGTCCCGGACTAGCTGAGACCCAGTACTTC. The chain combines TRBV12-3 or TRBV12-4 with TRBJ2-5, with 8 bases fitting TRBD2. The ends lost 5 bases at V and 5 bases at J; junction bases unmatched: 4. The CDR3 contains 13 residues.

The table lists this clonotype with many counts. J is TRBJ1-3 and V is TRBV29-1, with D possibly being TRBD1 (5 bases). CDR1 and CDR2 (germline): SQVTM, ANQGSEA. The V end lost 4 bases, the J end lost 4 bases, and 11 bases lay between the germline ends. The CDR3 length is 13 residues. The CDR3 coding sequence is TGCAGCGTTGTTCAGGGAGTAGGAAACACCATATATTTT. It specifies CSVVQGVGNTIYF.

The table lists this clonotype with many counts. This rearrangement joins TRBV10-1 to TRBJ2-7; TRBD1 agrees at 8 bases. Germline trimming cut 0 bases from V and 5 bases from J; bases unmatched to any gene: 6. The V gene's germline CDR1 is WNHNN and CDR2 SYGVQD (reference sequence). The CDR3 has 15 amino acids. The CDR3 DNA reads as TGCGCCAGCAGTGAGTCAGGCAGGGGGCTGAACGAGCAGTACTTC. It encodes CASSESGRGLNEQYF.

This clonotype was detected only a few times. The chain combines TRBV28 with TRBJ1-5, with 9 bases aligning to TRBD1. This CDR3 has 14 residues. V lost 6 bases to trimming and J lost 2 bases; unmatched junction nucleotides: 2. Germline-derived CDR1 and CDR2 are MDHEN and SYDVKM. The CDR3 sequence is CASSWTGGNQPQHF. The CDR3 coding sequence is TGTGCCAGCAGCTGGACAGGGGGCAATCAGCCCCAGCATTTT.

A single count supports this clonotype. The chain is built from TRBV20-1 and TRBJ2-4, with TRBD2 matching 7 bases. This CDR3 spans 17 amino acids. V gave up 8 bases and J gave up 4 bases; unmatched junction bases: 20. The germline gives CDR1 DFQATT, CDR2 SNEGSKA (reference sequence). CDR3 region: CSLRREGERGSKNIQYF. The CDR3 nucleotides are TGCAGTCTCCGCAGGGAGGGAGAAAGGGGATCGAAAAACATTCAGTACTTC.

V and J are TRBV4-1 and TRBJ2-1, with TRBD2 as a possible D gene (6 bases). V lost 3 bases, J lost 8 bases, and 23 bases lay in between. This CDR3 contains 17 residues. The germline V gene has CDR1 MGHRA and CDR2 YSYEKL. The CDR3 coding sequence is TGCGCCAGCAGCCAGGGCTCGAGGAGGCGGGGTGGGGATGAGCAGTTCTTC. Translating gives CASSQGSRRRGGDEQFF.

This chain uses TRBV6-6 with TRBJ1-4; unclear D gene. CDR3 length: 12 amino acids. Germline-derived CDR1 and CDR2 are MNHNY and SVGAGI (reference sequence). Trimming stripped 5 bases from V and 7 bases from J, with 8 bases between. CDR3 in amino acids: CASSIGSEKLFF. Written as DNA, the CDR3 is TGTGCCAGCAGTATCGGGAGTGAAAAACTGTTTTTT.

The gene calls are TRBV15 and TRBJ1-5; D might be TRBD1 (6 bases). The CDR3 runs to 15 residues. Between the trimmed V and J ends, which lost 3 bases and 3 bases, there was a span of 12 bases. From germline, CDR1 is LNHNV and CDR2 YYDKDF (reference sequence). CDR3 in DNA: TGTGCCACCAGCAGGGGGGGGGCGAACAATCAGCCCCAGCATTTT. Protein sequence: CATSRGGANNQPQHF.

This clonotype was counted between two and nine times. The chain employs TRBV18 and TRBJ2-7; TRBD1 matches 9 bases. The V gene's germline CDR1 is KGHSH and CDR2 LQKENI. The CDR3 is made up of 14 amino acids. After removal of 6 bases from V and 1 base from J, the junction contained 4 bases not matched to a gene. The DNA of the CDR3 is TGTGCCAGCTCTCAGGACAGGGGTTCCTACGAGCAGTACTTC. Translation gives CASSQDRGSYEQYF. The complete variable domain, with remaining parts taken from reference TRBV18 and TRBJ2-7, reads NAGVMQNPRHLVRRRGQEARLRCSPMKGHSHVYWYRQLPEEGLKFMVYLQKENIIDESGMPKERFSAEFPKEGPSILRIQQVVRGDSAAYFCASSQDRGSYEQYFGPGTRLTVT.

The rearrangement joins TRBV7-7 to TRBJ1-6, with D perhaps matching TRBD1 (6 bases). The V gene lost 5 bases and the J gene lost 6 bases, with 11 bases spanning the gap. CDR1 SSHAT and CDR2 FNYEAQ come from the germline V gene (reference sequence). CDR3 size: 14 residues. The CDR3 is CASSPGGANSPLHF. The CDR3 coding sequence is TGTGCCAGCAGCCCTGGGGGGGCTAATTCACCCCTCCACTTT.

The rearrangement joins TRBV20-1 to TRBJ2-7; 11 positions match TRBD1. The trim removed 5 bases at V and 6 bases at J, leaving 12 bases unmatched. Germline CDR1 reads DFQATT; CDR2 reads SNEGSKA (reference sequence). This CDR3 has 15 residues. Here the CDR3 DNA reads TGCAGTGCTCACCTAGCGGGACAGGGGGGCGTCGAGCAGTACTTC. It specifies CSAHLAGQGGVEQYF.

This clonotype occurred many times. This chain uses TRBV10-2 with TRBJ2-5; 8 bases map to TRBD1. This CDR3 has 13 residues. Germline V lookup: CDR1 WSHSY, CDR2 SAAADI. The ends lost 8 bases at V and 6 bases at J; junction bases unmatched: 8. The CDR3 bases are TGCGCCAGCCAAGGGACAGGCGAGAAGACCCAGTACTTC. It yields the protein CASQGTGEKTQYF.

This clonotype has just one count. The chain links TRBV29-1 to TRBJ1-2; a weak D match, TRBD1 (5 bases). The CDR3 extends over 13 amino acids. Trimming took 6 bases from V and 0 from J, leaving 11 bases between them. Germline values: CDR1 SQVTM, CDR2 ANQGSEA. Here the CDR3 reads CSVKDTSNYGYTF. The CDR3 coding sequence is TGCAGCGTAAAGGACACATCTAACTATGGCTACACCTTC.

To note about this clonotype: A much larger clone differs from this one at a single base, so this may be a read error. J is TRBJ2-5 and V is TRBV6-1; D remains ambiguous. V lost 5 bases to trimming and J lost 3 bases, with 13 bases between them. Germline assignment: CDR1 MNHNS and CDR2 SASEGT. There are 14 residues in the CDR3. CDR3 protein: CASSCVGMKETQYF. The CDR3 nucleotides are TGTGCCAGCAGTTGCGTAGGGATGAAAGAGACCCAGTACTTC.